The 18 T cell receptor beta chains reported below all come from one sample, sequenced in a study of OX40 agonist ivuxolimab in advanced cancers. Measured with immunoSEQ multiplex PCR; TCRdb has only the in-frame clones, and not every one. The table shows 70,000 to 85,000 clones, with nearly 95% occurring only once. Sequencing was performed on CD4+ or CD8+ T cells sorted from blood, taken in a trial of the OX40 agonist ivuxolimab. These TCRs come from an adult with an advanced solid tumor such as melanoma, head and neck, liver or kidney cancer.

The CDR3 loop is CASGQGVVYEQYF. The CDR3 DNA follows: TGTGCCAGCGGACAGGGGGTGGTATACGAGCAGTACTTC. This chain joins TRBV5-4 and TRBJ2-7; the match to TRBD1 covers 10 bases. Germline V gene sequence: CDR1 SGHNT, CDR2 YYREEE (reference sequence). Trimming took 7 bases from V and 4 from J; bases not matched to a gene: 5. The CDR3 is 13 residues long.

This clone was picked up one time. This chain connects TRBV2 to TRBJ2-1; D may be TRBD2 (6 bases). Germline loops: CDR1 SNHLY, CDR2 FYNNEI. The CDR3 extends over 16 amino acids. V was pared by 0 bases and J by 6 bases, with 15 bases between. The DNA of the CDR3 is TGTGCCAGCAGTGAAGCGTTGCAGCGGGCGTTCAATGAGCAGTTCTTC. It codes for CASSEALQRAFNEQFF.

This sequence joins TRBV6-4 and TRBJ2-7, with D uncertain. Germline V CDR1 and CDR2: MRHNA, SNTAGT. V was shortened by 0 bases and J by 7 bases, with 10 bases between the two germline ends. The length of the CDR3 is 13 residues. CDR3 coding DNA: TGTGCCAGCAGTGACTCGATAAGTGGGGAGCAGTACTTC. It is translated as CASSDSISGEQYF.

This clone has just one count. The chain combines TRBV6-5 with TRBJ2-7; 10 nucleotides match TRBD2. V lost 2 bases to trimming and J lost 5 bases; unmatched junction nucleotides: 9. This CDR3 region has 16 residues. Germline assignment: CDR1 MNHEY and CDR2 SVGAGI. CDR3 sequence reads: CASSYLAGDPLDEQYF. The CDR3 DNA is TGTGCCAGCAGTTACCTAGCGGGAGACCCTTTGGACGAGCAGTACTTC.

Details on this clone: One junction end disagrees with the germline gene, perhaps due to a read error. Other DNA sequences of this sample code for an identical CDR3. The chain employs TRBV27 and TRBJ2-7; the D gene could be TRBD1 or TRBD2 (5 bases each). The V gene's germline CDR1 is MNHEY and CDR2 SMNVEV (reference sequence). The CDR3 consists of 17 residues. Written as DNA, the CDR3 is TGTGCCAGTAGTTTCCTCTCTCAGGGACGGCGCTCCTACGAGCAGTACTTC. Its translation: CASSFLSQGRRSYEQYF.

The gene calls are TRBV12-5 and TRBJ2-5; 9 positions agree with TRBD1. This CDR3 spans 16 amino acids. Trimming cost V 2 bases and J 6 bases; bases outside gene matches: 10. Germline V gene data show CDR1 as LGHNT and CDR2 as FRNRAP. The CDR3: CASGLPQRQGEQTQYF. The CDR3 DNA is TGTGCTAGTGGTTTGCCCCAACGACAGGGGGAACAGACCCAGTACTTC.

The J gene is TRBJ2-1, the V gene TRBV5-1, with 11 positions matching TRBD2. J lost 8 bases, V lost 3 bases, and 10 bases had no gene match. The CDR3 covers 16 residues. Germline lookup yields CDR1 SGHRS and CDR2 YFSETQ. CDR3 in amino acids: CASSSQTSGSTDEQFF. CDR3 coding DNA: TGCGCCAGCAGCTCCCAAACTAGCGGGAGTACGGATGAGCAGTTCTTC.

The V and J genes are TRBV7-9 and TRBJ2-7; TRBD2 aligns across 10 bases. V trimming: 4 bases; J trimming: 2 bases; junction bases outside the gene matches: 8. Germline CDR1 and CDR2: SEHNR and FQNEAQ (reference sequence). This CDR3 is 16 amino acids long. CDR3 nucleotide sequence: TGTGCCAGCAGCTCAACATTAGCGGGGGGAGCCTACGAGCAGTACTTC. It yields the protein CASSSTLAGGAYEQYF.

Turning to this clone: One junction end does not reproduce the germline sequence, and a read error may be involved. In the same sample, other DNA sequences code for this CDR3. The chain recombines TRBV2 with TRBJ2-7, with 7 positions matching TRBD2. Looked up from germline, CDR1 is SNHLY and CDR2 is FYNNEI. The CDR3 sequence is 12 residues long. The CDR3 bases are TGCGCCAGCAGTGTCAGCGGGAACGAGCAGTACTTC. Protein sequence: CASSVSGNEQYF.

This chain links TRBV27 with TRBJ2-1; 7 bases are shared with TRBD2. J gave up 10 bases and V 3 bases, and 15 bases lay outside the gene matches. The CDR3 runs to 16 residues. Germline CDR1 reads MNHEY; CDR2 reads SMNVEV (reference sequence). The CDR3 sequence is CASSFGLRAGAGEQFF. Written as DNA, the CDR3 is TGTGCCAGCAGTTTCGGCCTGCGGGCGGGAGCTGGGGAGCAGTTCTTC.

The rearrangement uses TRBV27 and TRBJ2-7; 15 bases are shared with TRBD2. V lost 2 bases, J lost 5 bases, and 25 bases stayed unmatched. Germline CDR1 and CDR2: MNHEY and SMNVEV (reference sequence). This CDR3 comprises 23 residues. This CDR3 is CASSLAGRRVTGLAGGWANEQYF. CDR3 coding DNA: TGTGCCAGCAGTTTAGCGGGACGGCGGGTCACGGGACTAGCGGGAGGATGGGCCAACGAGCAGTACTTC.

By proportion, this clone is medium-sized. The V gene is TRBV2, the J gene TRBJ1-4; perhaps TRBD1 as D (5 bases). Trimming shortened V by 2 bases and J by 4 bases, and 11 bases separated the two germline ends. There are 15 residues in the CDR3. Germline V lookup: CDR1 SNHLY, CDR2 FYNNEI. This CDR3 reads CASSENGGYNEKLFF. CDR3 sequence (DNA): TGTGCCAGCAGTGAAAATGGGGGGTATAATGAAAAACTGTTTTTT.

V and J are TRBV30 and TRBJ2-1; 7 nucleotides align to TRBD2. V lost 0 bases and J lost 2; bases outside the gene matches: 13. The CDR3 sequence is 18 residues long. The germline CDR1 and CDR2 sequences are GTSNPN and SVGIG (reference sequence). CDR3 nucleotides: TGTGCCTGGAGTGTACGAGCTCTAGCGGTCCAACCCTACAATGAGCAGTTCTTC. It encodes CAWSVRALAVQPYNEQFF.

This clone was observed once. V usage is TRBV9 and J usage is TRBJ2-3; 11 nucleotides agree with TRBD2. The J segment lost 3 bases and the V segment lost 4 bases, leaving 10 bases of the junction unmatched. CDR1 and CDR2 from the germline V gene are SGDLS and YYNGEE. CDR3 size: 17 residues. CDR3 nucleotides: TGTGCCAGCAGCACCGAGTGGGGACTAGCGGCAACAGATACGCAGTATTTT. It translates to CASSTEWGLAATDTQYF. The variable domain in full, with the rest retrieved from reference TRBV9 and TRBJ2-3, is DSGVTQTPKHLITATGQRVTLRCSPRSGDLSVYWYQQSLDQGLQFLIQYYNGEERAKGNILERFSAQQFPDLHSELNLSSLELGDSALYFCASSTEWGLAATDTQYFGPGTRLTVL.

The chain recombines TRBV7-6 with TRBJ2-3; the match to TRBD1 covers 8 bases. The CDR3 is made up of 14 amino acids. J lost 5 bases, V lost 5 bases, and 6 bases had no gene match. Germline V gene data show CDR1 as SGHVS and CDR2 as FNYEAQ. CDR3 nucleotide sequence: TGTGCCAGCAGCCTCGACAGGGGCGGAGATACGCAGTATTTT. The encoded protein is CASSLDRGGDTQYF.

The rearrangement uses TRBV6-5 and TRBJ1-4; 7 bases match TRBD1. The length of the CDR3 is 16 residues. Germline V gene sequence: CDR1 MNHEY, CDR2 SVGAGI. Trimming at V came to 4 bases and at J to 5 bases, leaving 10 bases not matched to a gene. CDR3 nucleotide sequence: TGTGCCAGCAGTTTCTACCGGGACAGACTAAATGAAAAACTGTTTTTT. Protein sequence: CASSFYRDRLNEKLFF.

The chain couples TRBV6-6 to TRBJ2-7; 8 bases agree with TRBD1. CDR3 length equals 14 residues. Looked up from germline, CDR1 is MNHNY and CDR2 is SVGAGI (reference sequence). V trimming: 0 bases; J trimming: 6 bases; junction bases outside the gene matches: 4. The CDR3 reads CASSYSRTGREQYF. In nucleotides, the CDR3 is TGTGCCAGCAGTTACTCCAGGACAGGGCGCGAGCAGTACTTC.

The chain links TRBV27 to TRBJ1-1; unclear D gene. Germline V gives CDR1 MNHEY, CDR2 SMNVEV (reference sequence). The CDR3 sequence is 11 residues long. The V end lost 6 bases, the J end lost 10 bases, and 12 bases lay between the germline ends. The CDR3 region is CASRTGFRAFF. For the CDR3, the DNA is TGTGCCAGCAGAACGGGGTTCCGAGCTTTCTTT.